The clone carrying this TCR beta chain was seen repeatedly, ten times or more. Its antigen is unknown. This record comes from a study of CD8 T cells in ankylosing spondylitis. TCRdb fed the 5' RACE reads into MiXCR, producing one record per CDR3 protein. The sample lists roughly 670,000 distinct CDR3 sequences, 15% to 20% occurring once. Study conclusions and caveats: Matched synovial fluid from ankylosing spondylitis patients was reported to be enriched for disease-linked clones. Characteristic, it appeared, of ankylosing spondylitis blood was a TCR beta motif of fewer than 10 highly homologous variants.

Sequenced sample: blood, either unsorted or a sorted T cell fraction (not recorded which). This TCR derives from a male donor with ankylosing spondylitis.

CDR3 coding DNA: TGTGCCAGCAAGGGAGCGGGAGTGTACACCGGGGAGCTGTTTTTT. It codes for CASKGAGVYTGELFF. V and J are TRBV6-2 or TRBV6-3 and TRBJ2-2; 8 bases align to TRBD2. This CDR3 has 15 amino acids. CDR1 MNHEY and CDR2 SVGEGT come from the germline V gene. V was clipped by 7 bases and J by 3 bases; unmatched bases: 7.